Shown below are 17 T cell receptor beta chains from a single sample sequenced in a study of cytomegalovirus exposure and HLA in healthy donors. Repertoires were generated with immunoSEQ multiplex PCR, while TCRdb's copy carries only in-frame clones and drops some. The sample contains about 160,000 clones, approximately 86% of which appear only once. Sequencing was done on a sample of PBMCs. The origin of the receptors is a woman under 30 in good health and CMV-seronegative.

This rearrangement joins TRBV30 to TRBJ2-7; D unclear. The germline gives CDR1 GTSNPN, CDR2 SVGIG (reference sequence). V was shortened by 0 bases and J by 3 bases, with 12 bases between the two germline ends. The CDR3 sequence is 14 residues long. Written as DNA, the CDR3 is TGTGCCTGGAGTGTCGAACCCGGCGGCTACGAGCAGTACTTC. Amino acid sequence: CAWSVEPGGYEQYF.

V and J are TRBV2 and TRBJ2-1, with TRBD1 as a possible D gene (5 bases). The length of the CDR3 is 11 residues. Germline CDR1 and CDR2: SNHLY and FYNNEI. The V gene lost 7 bases and the J gene lost 4 bases, with 5 bases spanning the gap. The CDR3 region is CASTGYNEQFF. The CDR3 DNA follows: TGTGCCAGCACAGGGTACAATGAGCAGTTCTTC.

This chain uses TRBV19 with TRBJ1-1, with D tentatively TRBD1 (5 bases). This CDR3 has 14 residues. V was clipped by 7 bases and J by 0 bases, with 12 bases between them. CDR1 LNHDA and CDR2 SQIVND come from the germline V gene (reference sequence). In DNA form, the CDR3 reads TGTGCCAGTACCCTGACAGAGATGAACACTGAAGCTTTCTTT. Amino acids: CASTLTEMNTEAFF.

A single count supports this clone. The V call is TRBV7-2, the J call TRBJ1-1; D is unresolved. The CDR3 runs 16 residues. Trimming removed 4 bases from V and 6 bases from J, with 21 bases in between. Germline V lookup: CDR1 SGHTA, CDR2 FQGNSA. CDR3 coding DNA: TGTGCCAGCAGCTCCTGGTCGGGTCGGGATAGAGCTGAAGCTTTCTTT. This codes for CASSSWSGRDRAEAFF.

In this sample, this clone turned up a few times. The rearrangement links TRBV6-1 to TRBJ2-3, with D perhaps matching TRBD1 (5 bases). V lost 6 bases to trimming and J lost 2 bases, with 12 bases between them. CDR3 length: 14 amino acids. In germline, CDR1 is MNHNS, CDR2 SASEGT. CDR3 loop: CASRVTGITDTQYF. DNA for the CDR3: TGTGCCAGCAGGGTCACAGGCATCACAGATACGCAGTATTTT.

J is TRBJ1-2 and V is TRBV4-3, with 7 bases matching TRBD1. The germline V gene encodes CDR1 LGHNA and CDR2 YSLEER. The CDR3 consists of 16 residues. The V gene end was trimmed by 4 bases and the J gene end by 5 bases; junction bases not matched to a gene: 13. In DNA, the CDR3 is TGCGCCAGCAGCCCCAAGGGGGCGGGAGGCTATTATGGCTACACCTTC. Translating gives CASSPKGAGGYYGYTF.

The chain recombines TRBV27 with TRBJ1-1, with D unresolved. In germline, CDR1 is MNHEY, CDR2 SMNVEV (reference sequence). This CDR3 comprises 15 residues. V gave up 1 base and J gave up 1 base, with 10 bases separating them. This chain's CDR3 is CASSLLSRANTEAFF. The CDR3 DNA is TGTGCCAGCAGTTTATTATCGAGAGCGAACACTGAAGCTTTCTTT.

This rearrangement joins TRBV10-3 to TRBJ1-3; D is unclear. The V gene's germline CDR1 is ENHRY and CDR2 SYGVKD. V was cut by 6 bases and J by 0 bases, with 18 bases left in between. The CDR3 runs to 17 residues. CDR3 protein: CAISGGEVAYSGNTIYF. CDR3 coding DNA: TGTGCCATCAGCGGAGGTGAGGTGGCTTACTCTGGAAACACCATATATTTT.

V and J are TRBV4-1 and TRBJ1-5; TRBD1 is a possible D gene (5 bases). The CDR3 runs to 16 residues. Germline CDR1 is MGHRA and CDR2 is YSYEKL. Deletions cut 0 bases from V and 0 bases from J, with 9 bases between. CDR3 sequence (DNA): TGCGCCAGCAGCCAAGATCCGACAGATAGCAATCAGCCCCAGCATTTT. Amino acid sequence: CASSQDPTDSNQPQHF.

This sequence joins TRBV7-9 and TRBJ1-2, with D possibly TRBD1 on 5 matching bases. The CDR3 spans 13 residues. Trimming removed 7 bases from V and 7 bases from J, with 16 bases in between. Germline CDR1 reads SEHNR; CDR2 reads FQNEAQ (reference sequence). The CDR3 bases are TGTGCCAGCAACTCGGGAACGGGGGGTGGCTACACCTTC. This gives the protein CASNSGTGGGYTF.

This chain joins TRBV5-1 and TRBJ1-1; no reliable D call. The CDR3 extends over 14 amino acids. Germline lookup yields CDR1 SGHRS and CDR2 YFSETQ. Deletions cut 1 base from V and 0 bases from J, with 7 bases between. CDR3 coding DNA: TGCGCCAGCAGCTTGACACCTGTGAACACTGAAGCTTTCTTT. Its translation: CASSLTPVNTEAFF. Supplemented by reference TRBV5-1 and TRBJ1-1, the full variable domain reads KAGVTQTPRYLIKTRGQQVTLSCSPISGHRSVSWYQQTPGQGLQFLFEYFSETQRNKGNFPGRFSGRQFSNSRSEMNVSTLELGDSALYLCASSLTPVNTEAFFGQGTRLTVV.

V and J are TRBV5-8 and TRBJ2-7, with 12 positions matching TRBD2. V was pared by 2 bases and J by 5 bases, with 5 bases of the junction left unmatched. The CDR3 has 15 residues. CDR1 and CDR2 (germline): SGHTS, YDEGEE. CDR3 nucleotide sequence: TGTGCCAGCAGCTTCGGACTAGCGGGAAGAGACGAGCAGTACTTC. The encoded protein is CASSFGLAGRDEQYF.

The V and J genes are TRBV7-8 and TRBJ1-6; perhaps TRBD1 as D (6 bases). Germline CDR1 reads SGHVS; CDR2 reads FQNEAQ. Trimming shortened V by 10 bases and J by 4 bases, and 17 bases separated the two germline ends. The length of the CDR3 is 15 residues. CDR3 DNA sequence: TGTGCCACCCAAGCCCGCAGGGGATATAATTCACCCCTCCACTTT. It translates to CATQARRGYNSPLHF.

CDR3: CASSFSPGQGKEMNTEAFF. CDR3 DNA: TGTGCCAGCAGCTTTTCGCCGGGACAGGGAAAAGAAATGAACACTGAAGCTTTCTTT. V is TRBV7-2 and J is TRBJ1-1; 9 nucleotides agree with TRBD1. Germline CDR1 reads SGHTA; CDR2 reads FQGNSA. With V trimmed by 3 bases and J by 0 bases, 14 bases remained unmatched. This CDR3 is built from 19 residues.

This clone appeared a single time. The chain uses TRBV27 and TRBJ1-2; a possible D gene is TRBD1 (5 bases). The V gene's germline CDR1 is MNHEY and CDR2 SMNVEV (reference sequence). There are 16 residues in the CDR3. With 6 bases removed from V and 0 bases from J, the gap between germline ends came to 17 bases. The CDR3 protein is CASRPGHTTTNYGYTF. CDR3 nucleotides: TGTGCCAGCAGGCCAGGGCACACTACTACTAACTATGGCTACACCTTC.

The rearrangement uses TRBV27 and TRBJ2-2, with unresolved D. Trimming cost V 3 bases and J 2 bases, with 10 bases left between them. The germline gives CDR1 MNHEY, CDR2 SMNVEV (reference sequence). This CDR3 has 15 residues. CDR3 nucleotide sequence: TGTGCCAGCAGTTTCGATGGGCGAAACACCGGGGAGCTGTTTTTT. The encoded protein is CASSFDGRNTGELFF.

The genes are TRBV4-1 and TRBJ2-7; possible D gene TRBD1, 6 bases. V dropped 1 base and J dropped 5 bases, with 12 bases sitting between them. The V gene's germline CDR1 is MGHRA and CDR2 YSYEKL. This CDR3 has 14 residues. The CDR3 DNA sequence: TGCGCCAGCAGCCAAGGGGGGTCAGGGGACGAGCAGTACTTC. Its translation is CASSQGGSGDEQYF.